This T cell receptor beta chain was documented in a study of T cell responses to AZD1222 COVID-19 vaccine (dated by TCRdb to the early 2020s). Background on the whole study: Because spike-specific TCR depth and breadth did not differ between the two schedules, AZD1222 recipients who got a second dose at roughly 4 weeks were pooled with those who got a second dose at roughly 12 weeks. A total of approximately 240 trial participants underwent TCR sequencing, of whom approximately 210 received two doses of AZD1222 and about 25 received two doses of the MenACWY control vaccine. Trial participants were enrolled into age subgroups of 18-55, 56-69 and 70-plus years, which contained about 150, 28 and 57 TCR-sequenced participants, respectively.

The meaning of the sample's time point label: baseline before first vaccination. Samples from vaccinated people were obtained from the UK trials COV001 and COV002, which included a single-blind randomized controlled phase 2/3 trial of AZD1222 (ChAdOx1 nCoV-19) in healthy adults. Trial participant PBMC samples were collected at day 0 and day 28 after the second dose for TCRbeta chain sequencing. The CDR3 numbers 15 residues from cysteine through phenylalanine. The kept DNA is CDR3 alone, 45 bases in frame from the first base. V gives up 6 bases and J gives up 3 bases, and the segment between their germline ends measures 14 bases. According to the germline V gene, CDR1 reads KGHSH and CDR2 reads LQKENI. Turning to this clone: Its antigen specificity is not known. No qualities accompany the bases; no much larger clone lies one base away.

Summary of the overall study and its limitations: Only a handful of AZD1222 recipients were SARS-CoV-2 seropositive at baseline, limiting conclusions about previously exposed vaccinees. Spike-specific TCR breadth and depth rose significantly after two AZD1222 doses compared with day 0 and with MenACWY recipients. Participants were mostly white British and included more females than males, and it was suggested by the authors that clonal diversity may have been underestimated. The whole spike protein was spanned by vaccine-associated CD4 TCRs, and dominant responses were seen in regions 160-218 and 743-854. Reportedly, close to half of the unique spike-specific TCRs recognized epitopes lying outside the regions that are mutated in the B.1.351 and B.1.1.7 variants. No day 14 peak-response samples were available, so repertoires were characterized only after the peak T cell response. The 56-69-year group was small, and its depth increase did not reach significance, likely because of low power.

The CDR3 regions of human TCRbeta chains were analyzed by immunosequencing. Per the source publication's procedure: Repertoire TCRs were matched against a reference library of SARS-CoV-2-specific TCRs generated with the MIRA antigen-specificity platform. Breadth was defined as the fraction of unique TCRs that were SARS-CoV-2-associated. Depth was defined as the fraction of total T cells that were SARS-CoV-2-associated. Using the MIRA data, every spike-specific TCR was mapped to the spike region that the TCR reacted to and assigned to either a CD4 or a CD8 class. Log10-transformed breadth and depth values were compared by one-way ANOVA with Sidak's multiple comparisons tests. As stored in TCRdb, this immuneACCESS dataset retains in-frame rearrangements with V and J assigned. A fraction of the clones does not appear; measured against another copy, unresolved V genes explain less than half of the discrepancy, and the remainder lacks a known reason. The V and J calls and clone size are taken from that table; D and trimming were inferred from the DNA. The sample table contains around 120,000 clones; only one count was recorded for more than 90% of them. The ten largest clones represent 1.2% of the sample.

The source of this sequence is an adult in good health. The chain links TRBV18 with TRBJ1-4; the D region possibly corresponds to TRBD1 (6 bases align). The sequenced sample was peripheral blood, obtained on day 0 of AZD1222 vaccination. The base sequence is TGTGCCAGCTCCGCATACAGGGATTCTAATGAAAAACTGTTTTTT. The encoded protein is CASSAYRDSNEKLFF.